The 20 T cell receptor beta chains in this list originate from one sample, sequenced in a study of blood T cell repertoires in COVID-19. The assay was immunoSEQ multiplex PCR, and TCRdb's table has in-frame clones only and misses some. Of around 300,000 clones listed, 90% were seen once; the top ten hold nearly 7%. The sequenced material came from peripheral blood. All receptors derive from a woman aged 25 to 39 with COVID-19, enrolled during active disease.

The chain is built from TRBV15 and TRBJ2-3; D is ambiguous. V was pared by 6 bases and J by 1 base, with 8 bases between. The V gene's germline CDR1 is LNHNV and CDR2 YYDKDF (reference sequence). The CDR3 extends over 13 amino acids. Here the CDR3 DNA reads TGTGCCACCAGGGAGAAGGGCACAGATACGCAGTATTTT. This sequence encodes CATREKGTDTQYF.

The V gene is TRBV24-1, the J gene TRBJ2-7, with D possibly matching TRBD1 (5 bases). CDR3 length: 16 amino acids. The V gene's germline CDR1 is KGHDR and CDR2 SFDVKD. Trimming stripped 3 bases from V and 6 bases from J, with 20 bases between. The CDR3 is CATSDPRGHGLGEQYF. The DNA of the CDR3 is TGTGCCACCAGTGATCCCCGCGGACACGGGCTTGGCGAGCAGTACTTC.

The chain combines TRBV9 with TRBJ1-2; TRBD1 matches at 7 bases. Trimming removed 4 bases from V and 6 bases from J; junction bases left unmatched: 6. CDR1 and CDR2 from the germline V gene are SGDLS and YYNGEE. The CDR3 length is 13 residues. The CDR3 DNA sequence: TGTGCCAGCAGCACCGACAGGGTCGATGGCTACACCTTC. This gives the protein CASSTDRVDGYTF.

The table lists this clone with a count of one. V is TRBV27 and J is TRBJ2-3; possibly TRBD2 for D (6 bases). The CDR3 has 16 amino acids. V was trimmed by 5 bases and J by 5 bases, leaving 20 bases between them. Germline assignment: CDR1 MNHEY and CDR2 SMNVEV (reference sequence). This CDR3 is CASSLTRTTRGDTQYF. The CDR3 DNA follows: TGTGCCAGCAGTCTCACCCGGACTACGAGGGGAGATACGCAGTATTTT.

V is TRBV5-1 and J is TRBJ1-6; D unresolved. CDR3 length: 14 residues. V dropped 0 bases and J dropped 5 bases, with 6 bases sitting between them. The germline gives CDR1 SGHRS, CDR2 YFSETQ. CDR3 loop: CASSLGLNNSPLHF. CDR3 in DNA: TGCGCCAGCAGCTTGGGGCTGAATAATTCACCCCTCCACTTT. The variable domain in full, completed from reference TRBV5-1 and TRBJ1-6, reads KAGVTQTPRYLIKTRGQQVTLSCSPISGHRSVSWYQQTPGQGLQFLFEYFSETQRNKGNFPGRFSGRQFSNSRSEMNVSTLELGDSALYLCASSLGLNNSPLHFGNGTRLTVT.

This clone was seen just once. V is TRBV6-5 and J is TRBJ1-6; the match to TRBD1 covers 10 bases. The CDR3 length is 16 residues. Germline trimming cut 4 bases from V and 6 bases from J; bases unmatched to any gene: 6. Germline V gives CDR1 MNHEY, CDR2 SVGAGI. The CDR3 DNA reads TGTGCCAGCAGTTTAGACAGGGGGCAGGGTAATTCACCCCTCCACTTT. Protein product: CASSLDRGQGNSPLHF.

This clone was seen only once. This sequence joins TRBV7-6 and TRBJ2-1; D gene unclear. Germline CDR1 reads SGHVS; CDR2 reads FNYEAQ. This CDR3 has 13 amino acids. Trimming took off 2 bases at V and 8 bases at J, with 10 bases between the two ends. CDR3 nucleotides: TGTGCCAGCAGCTTATCTCTGTTCGATGAGCAGTTCTTC. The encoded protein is CASSLSLFDEQFF.

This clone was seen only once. The DNA for the CDR3 is TGTGCCAGCAGCCCCCGACCTAGCGGGACAGATACGCAGTATTTT. It yields the protein CASSPRPSGTDTQYF. V gene TRBV7-2 combines with J gene TRBJ2-3, with 8 bases aligning to TRBD2. The CDR3 runs to 15 residues. V dropped 5 bases and J dropped 3; count of bases not matched to a gene: 7. Germline V CDR1 and CDR2: SGHTA, FQGNSA.

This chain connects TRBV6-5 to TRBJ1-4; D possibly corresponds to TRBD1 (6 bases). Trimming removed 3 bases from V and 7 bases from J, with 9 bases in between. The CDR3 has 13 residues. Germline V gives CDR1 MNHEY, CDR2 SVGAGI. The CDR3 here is CASSYLQGEKLFF. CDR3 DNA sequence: TGTGCCAGCAGTTATCTACAGGGTGAAAAACTGTTTTTT.

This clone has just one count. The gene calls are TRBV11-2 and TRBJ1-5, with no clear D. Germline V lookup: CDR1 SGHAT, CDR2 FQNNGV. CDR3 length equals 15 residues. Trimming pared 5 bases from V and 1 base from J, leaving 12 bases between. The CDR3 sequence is CASSLGPLSNQPQHF. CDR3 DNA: TGTGCCAGCAGCCTCGGTCCCCTAAGCAATCAGCCCCAGCATTTT. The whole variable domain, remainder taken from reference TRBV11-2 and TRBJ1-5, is EAGVAQSPRYKIIEKRQSVAFWCNPISGHATLYWYQQILGQGPKLLIQFQNNGVVDDSQLPKDRFSAERLKGVDSTLKIQPAKLEDSAVYLCASSLGPLSNQPQHFGDGTRLSIL.

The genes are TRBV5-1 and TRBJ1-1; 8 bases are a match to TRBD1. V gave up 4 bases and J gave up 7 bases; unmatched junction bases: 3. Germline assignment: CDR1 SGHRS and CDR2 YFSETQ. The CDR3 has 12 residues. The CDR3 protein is CASSGQGFEAFF. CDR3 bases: TGCGCCAGCAGCGGACAGGGTTTTGAAGCTTTCTTT.

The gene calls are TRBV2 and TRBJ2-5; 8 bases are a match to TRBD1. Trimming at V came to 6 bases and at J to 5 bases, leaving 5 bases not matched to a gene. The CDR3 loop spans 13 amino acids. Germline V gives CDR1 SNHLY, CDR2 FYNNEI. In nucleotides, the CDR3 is TGTGCCAGCAGGCCACAGGGGGTCGAGACCCAGTACTTC. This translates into CASRPQGVETQYF.

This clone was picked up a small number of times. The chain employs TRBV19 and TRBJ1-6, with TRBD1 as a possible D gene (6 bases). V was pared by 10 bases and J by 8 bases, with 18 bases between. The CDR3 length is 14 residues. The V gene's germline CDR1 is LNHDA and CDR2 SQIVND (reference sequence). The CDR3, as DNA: TGTGCCACTCGATCCCAGGGGATGGATTCACCCCTCCACTTT. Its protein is CATRSQGMDSPLHF. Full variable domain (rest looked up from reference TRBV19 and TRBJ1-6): DGGITQSPKYLFRKEGQNVTLSCEQNLNHDAMYWYRQDPGQGLRLIYYSQIVNDFQKGDIAEGYSVSREKKESFPLTVTSAQKNPTAFYLCATRSQGMDSPLHFGNGTRLTVT.

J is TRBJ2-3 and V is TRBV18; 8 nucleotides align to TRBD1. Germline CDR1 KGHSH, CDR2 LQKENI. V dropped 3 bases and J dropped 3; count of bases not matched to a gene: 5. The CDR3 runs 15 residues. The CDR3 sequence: CASSPPTGVTDTQYF. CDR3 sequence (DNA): TGTGCCAGCTCACCTCCGACAGGGGTGACAGATACGCAGTATTTT. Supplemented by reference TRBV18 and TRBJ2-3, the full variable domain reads NAGVMQNPRHLVRRRGQEARLRCSPMKGHSHVYWYRQLPEEGLKFMVYLQKENIIDESGMPKERFSAEFPKEGPSILRIQQVVRGDSAAYFCASSPPTGVTDTQYFGPGTRLTVL.

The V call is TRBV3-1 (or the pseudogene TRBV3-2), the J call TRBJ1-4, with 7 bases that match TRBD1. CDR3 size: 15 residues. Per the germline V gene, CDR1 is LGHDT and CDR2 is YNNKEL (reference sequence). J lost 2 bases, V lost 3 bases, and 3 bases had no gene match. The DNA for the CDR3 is TGTGCCAGCAGCCAGACAGGGTATACTAATGAAAAACTGTTTTTT. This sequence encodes CASSQTGYTNEKLFF.

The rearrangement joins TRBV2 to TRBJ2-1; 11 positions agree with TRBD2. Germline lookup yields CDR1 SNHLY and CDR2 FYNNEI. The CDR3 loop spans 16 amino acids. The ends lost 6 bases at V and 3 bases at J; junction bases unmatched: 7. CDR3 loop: CASREGLADDYNEQFF. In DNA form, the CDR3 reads TGTGCCAGCAGGGAGGGACTAGCGGATGACTACAATGAGCAGTTCTTC.

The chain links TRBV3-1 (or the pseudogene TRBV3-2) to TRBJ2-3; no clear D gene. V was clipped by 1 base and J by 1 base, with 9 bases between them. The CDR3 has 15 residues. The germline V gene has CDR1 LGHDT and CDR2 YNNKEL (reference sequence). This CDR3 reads CASSQGPRGTDTQYF. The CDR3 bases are TGTGCCAGCAGCCAAGGGCCCCGGGGCACAGATACGCAGTATTTT.

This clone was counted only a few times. The CDR3 protein is CASSQERGVDTGELFF. The CDR3 DNA is TGTGCCAGCAGCCAAGAACGGGGGGTGGACACCGGGGAGCTGTTTTTT. The genes are TRBV4-2 and TRBJ2-2; 7 positions agree with TRBD2. The CDR3 covers 16 residues. Trimming took 0 bases from V and 3 from J; bases not matched to a gene: 4. Per the germline V gene, CDR1 is LGHNA and CDR2 is YNFKEQ.

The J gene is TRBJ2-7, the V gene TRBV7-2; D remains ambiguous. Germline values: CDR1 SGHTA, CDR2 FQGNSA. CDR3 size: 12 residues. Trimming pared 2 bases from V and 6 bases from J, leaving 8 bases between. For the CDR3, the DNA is TGTGCCAGCAGCTTACAGGCCGGCGAGCAGTACTTC. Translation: CASSLQAGEQYF.

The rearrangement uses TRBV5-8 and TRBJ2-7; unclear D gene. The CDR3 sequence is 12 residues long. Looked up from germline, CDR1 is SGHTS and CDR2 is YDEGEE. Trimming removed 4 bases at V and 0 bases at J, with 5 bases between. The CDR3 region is CASSHSSYEQYF. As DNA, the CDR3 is TGTGCCAGCAGCCACTCCTCCTACGAGCAGTACTTC.